This T cell receptor (beta chain) is from a study of T cell responses to AZD1222 COVID-19 vaccine. The assay was immunoSEQ multiplex PCR, and TCRdb's table has in-frame clones only and misses some. The table has about 35,000 clones, 65% to 90% seen once. The CDR3 is 18 residues long. Unmatched junction bases numbered 10, after V lost 4 bases and J lost 5 bases. Germline V gene data show CDR1 as SGHTA and CDR2 as FQGNSA. This clone was picked up a small number of times. The rearrangement uses TRBV7-2 and TRBJ2-2; 13 nucleotides agree with TRBD2. The specimen was peripheral blood, collected on day 0 of AZD1222 vaccination. The sequence came from an adult in good health. The DNA for the CDR3 is TGTGCCAGCAGCTCCCCCCCGGGACTAGCGGGGACTACCGGGGAGCTGTTTTTT. This codes for CASSSPPGLAGTTGELFF.